This entry describes one TCR beta chain. Its antigen remains unidentified. The data stem from a study of OX40 agonist ivuxolimab in advanced cancers. Study-level findings and limits: There was clonal expansion of CD4+ and CD8+ blood T cells by week 6 at 0.1 to 3.0 mg/kg. Normalized T-cell clonal expansion was also low in some nonresponders. CD8+ T cells (on average) carried more expanded clones than CD4+ T cells.

Here immunoSEQ multiplex PCR was the method, and the copy in TCRdb shows in-frame clones only, minus some. Among 92,000 or so clones, 75% to 90% were seen once, and the ten largest hold over 7%. This CDR3 contains 13 residues. Germline-derived CDR1 and CDR2 are MNHEY and SMNVEV (reference sequence). Deletions cut 4 bases from V and 5 bases from J, with 8 bases between. Here the sequenced sample was CD4+ or CD8+ T cells sorted from blood, taken in a trial of the OX40 agonist ivuxolimab. The origin of this receptor is an adult with an advanced solid tumor such as melanoma, head and neck, liver or kidney cancer. This chain connects TRBV27 to TRBJ1-4, with D perhaps TRBD1 (5 bases). The CDR3 sequence is CASSSRGNEKLFF. The CDR3 DNA follows: TGTGCCAGCAGTTCCCGGGGGAATGAAAAACTGTTTTTT.